This T cell receptor beta chain was sequenced in a study of CD8 T cells in ankylosing spondylitis. Quantitative 5'-RACE with molecular barcodes generated TCR beta libraries. TCRdb reprocessed the 5' RACE reads with MiXCR, giving one entry per CDR3 protein. Counted here are some 330,000 distinct CDR3 sequences, roughly 8% occurring once; the ten biggest clones make up about 14%. The V gene's germline CDR1 is MNHNS and CDR2 SASEGT. Trimming took 7 bases from V and 3 from J, leaving 8 bases between them. The CDR3 consists of 12 residues. Only a few counts were recorded for this clonotype. Its antigen is unknown. Study results and limitations: Enrichment of disease-linked clones was reportedly significant in matched ankylosing spondylitis synovial fluid. A motif in TCR beta, a set of about 8 highly homologous variants, appeared characteristic of ankylosing spondylitis blood. Both synovial fluid and blood in reactive arthritis had previously been reported to carry some motif variants.

The TCR sequence derives from a male donor with ankylosing spondylitis. The V and J genes are TRBV6-1 and TRBJ2-3, with unresolved D. The specimen sequenced was blood, either unsorted or a sorted T cell fraction (not recorded which). The CDR3 spells CASIQRTDTQYF. The CDR3 DNA follows: TGTGCCAGCATCCAGCGTACAGATACGCAGTATTTT.